These 9 T cell receptor beta chains came from one sample sequenced in a study of T cell changes during pregnancy in multiple sclerosis. Here immunoSEQ multiplex PCR was the method, and the copy in TCRdb shows in-frame clones only, minus some. The sample consists of approximately 88,000 clones, 90% to 95% of them appearing once. The sequenced sample was peripheral blood, obtained in the third trimester of pregnancy. The receptors were gathered from a female donor with multiple sclerosis, enrolled in a pregnancy study.

The chain carries TRBV4-2 and TRBJ2-7; TRBD2 agrees at 10 bases. The CDR3 runs to 17 residues. Trimming cost V 1 base and J 0 bases; bases outside gene matches: 6. CDR1 LGHNA and CDR2 YNFKEQ come from the germline V gene. The CDR3 nucleotides are TGTGCCAGCAGCCAAGGGGCTAGCGGGAGAAACTCCTACGAGCAGTACTTC. Residues: CASSQGASGRNSYEQYF.

This clone has just one count. The rearrangement links TRBV15 to TRBJ2-1; 11 bases match TRBD2. Germline lookup yields CDR1 LNHNV and CDR2 YYDKDF (reference sequence). V shed 5 bases, J shed 5 bases, and the junction held 2 bases outside the gene matches. This CDR3 has 14 amino acids. This CDR3 reads CATSWGLADNEQFF. CDR3 sequence (DNA): TGTGCCACCAGCTGGGGACTAGCGGACAATGAGCAGTTCTTC.

For this clone: Relative to the germline gene, one junction end is altered; a read error may explain this. The V and J genes are TRBV5-1 and TRBJ2-1; possible D gene TRBD2, 5 bases. The germline CDR1 and CDR2 sequences are SGHRS and YFSETQ. The CDR3 contains 13 residues. CDR3 DNA sequence: TGCGCCAGCAGCTTGGAAATCGGGGAACAGAGGATCTTC. Protein sequence: CASSLEIGEQRIF.

CDR3 in amino acids: CASSSGLAGGSIQYF. DNA of the CDR3: TGTGCCAGCAGTTCGGGACTAGCGGGAGGAAGCATTCAGTACTTC. This chain links TRBV27 with TRBJ2-4, with TRBD2 matching over 15 bases. The CDR3 spans 15 residues. Looked up from germline, CDR1 is MNHEY and CDR2 is SMNVEV (reference sequence). V lost 4 bases, J lost 9 bases, and 4 bases stayed unmatched.

V and J are TRBV19 and TRBJ2-5; 9 nucleotides match TRBD2. The CDR3 extends over 17 amino acids. V was pared by 3 bases and J by 4 bases, with 12 bases of the junction left unmatched. CDR1 and CDR2 (germline): LNHDA, SQIVND (reference sequence). CDR3 amino acids: CASSIRREGHRPETQYF. The DNA for the CDR3 is TGTGCCAGTAGTATTAGGCGGGAGGGCCACCGCCCAGAGACCCAGTACTTC.

The chain employs TRBV10-3 and TRBJ2-7; 9 bases line up with TRBD1. Germline V gives CDR1 ENHRY, CDR2 SYGVKD. V lost 4 bases and J lost 1; bases outside the gene matches: 2. The CDR3 is 14 residues long. CDR3 amino acids: CAISGQGDSYEQYF. DNA for the CDR3: TGTGCCATCAGTGGACAGGGGGATTCCTACGAGCAGTACTTC.

The CDR3 spells CASRTDPGTDTQYF. The CDR3 DNA reads as TGTGCCAGCAGGACAGACCCGGGCACAGATACGCAGTATTTT. The chain is built from TRBV6-1 and TRBJ2-3, with a possible D match to TRBD1 (5 bases). The CDR3 runs to 14 residues. V dropped 6 bases and J dropped 1 base, with 11 bases sitting between them. Per the germline V gene, CDR1 is MNHNS and CDR2 is SASEGT.

This clone was seen just once. This chain joins TRBV5-4 and TRBJ2-7, with TRBD1 identical over 7 bases. The CDR3 covers 14 residues. Germline V gene sequence: CDR1 SGHNT, CDR2 YYREEE (reference sequence). After removal of 2 bases from V and 7 bases from J, the junction contained 9 bases not matched to a gene. The CDR3, as DNA: TGTGCCAGCAGCTTTCCCACGACAGGGCAAGAGCAGTACTTC. As protein: CASSFPTTGQEQYF.

This chain links TRBV20-1 with TRBJ1-4; D uncertain. This CDR3 region has 11 residues. Trimming removed 6 bases at V and 8 bases at J, with 10 bases between. Germline assignment: CDR1 DFQATT and CDR2 SNEGSKA (reference sequence). CDR3 amino acids: CSARTGEKLFF. The CDR3 DNA reads TGCAGTGCACGGACTGGAGAAAAACTGTTTTTT.